A selection of T cell receptor beta chains follows, all from one sample in a study of T cell repertoires in cytomegalovirus infection. These TCRs are of unknown antigen specificity. In TCRdb, the reads were re-called with MiXCR into one record per CDR3 protein. The sample yields hundreds of thousands of distinct CDR3 sequences, approximately 32% seen once. This specimen consisted of cultured PBMCs, obtained from culture after CMV antigen stimulation. The receptor set was obtained from a human donor in good health (CMV status not recorded). Some clones in this sample may be carry-over from other donors' samples. CDR3s include the opening cysteine and the closing phenylalanine or tryptophan. A D gene is named only where the DNA matches it firmly. Only some rows state a clone size, as once, few, many or a class for expanded clones.

V gene	D gene	J gene	clone size	CDR3 protein	CDR3 DNA
TRBV20-1	-	TRBJ1-1	-	CSAQGSGSSTEAFF	TGCAGTGCTCAGGGTAGTGGTTCAAGCACTGAAGCTTTCTTT
TRBV20-1	-	TRBJ1-6	few	CSARDGTGGSSPLHF	TGCAGTGCTAGAGATGGGACGGGGGGTTCCTCACCCCTCCACTTT
TRBV12-3/TRBV12-4	-	TRBJ1-1	once	CASSWQGPNTEAFF	TGTGCCAGCAGTTGGCAGGGACCGAACACTGAAGCTTTCTTT
TRBV7-2	TRBD1	TRBJ2-2	many	CASSRDRTGELFF	TGTGCCAGCAGCCGGGACAGAACCGGGGAGCTGTTTTTT
TRBV6-1	TRBD2	TRBJ2-1	many	CASIEIRGLAGALSYNEQFF	TGTGCCAGCATAGAGATAAGGGGACTAGCGGGAGCTCTCTCCTACAATGAGCAGTTCTTC
TRBV20-1	TRBD1	TRBJ2-2	few	CSAFPGQGAPNTGELFF	TGCAGTGCTTTCCCGGGACAGGGGGCGCCGAACACCGGGGAGCTGTTTTTT
TRBV11-2	TRBD2	TRBJ2-3	many	CASSPSGGLVDTQYF	TGTGCCAGCAGTCCTAGCGGGGGACTTGTGGATACGCAGTATTTT
TRBV6-5	-	TRBJ2-3	-	CAVVPSGTDTQYF	TGTGCCGTTGTCCCCAGCGGCACAGATACGCAGTATTTT
TRBV12-3/TRBV12-4	-	TRBJ2-1	-	CASSSLTGEDNEQFF	TGTGCCAGCAGTTCGCTTACTGGGGAGGACAATGAGCAGTTCTTC
TRBV11-2	-	TRBJ2-1	few	CASSLDHRPYNEQFF	TGTGCCAGCAGCTTAGATCACAGACCCTACAATGAGCAGTTCTTC
TRBV7-2	-	TRBJ1-3	few	CASSVQGTLTGNTIYF	TGTGCCAGCAGCGTACAGGGCACCCTAACTGGAAACACCATATATTTT
TRBV6-6	TRBD2	TRBJ2-7	-	CASSYGREIHEQYF	TGTGCCAGCAGTTACGGGCGGGAGATCCACGAGCAGTACTTC
TRBV6-4	-	TRBJ2-3	-	CASSVGPSTDTQYF	TGTGCCAGCAGTGTCGGACCGAGCACAGATACGCAGTATTTT
TRBV6-5	TRBD2	TRBJ2-5	-	CASRWTSGSMETQYF	TGTGCCAGCAGATGGACTAGCGGGAGTATGGAGACCCAGTACTTC
TRBV3-1	-	TRBJ1-5	-	CASSQDPGTANQPQHF	TGTGCCAGCAGCCAAGATCCCGGGACGGCCAATCAGCCCCAGCATTTT
TRBV18	-	TRBJ1-1	-	CASSPGSRDTEAFF	TGTGCCAGCTCACCGGGGAGCCGGGACACTGAAGCTTTCTTT
TRBV9	-	TRBJ1-6	many	CASSPYRAGNSPLHF	TGTGCCAGCAGCCCTTACAGGGCTGGGAATTCACCCCTCCACTTT
TRBV5-1	TRBD1	TRBJ2-6	few	CASSFWDRGLSGANVLTF	TGCGCCAGCAGCTTCTGGGACAGGGGCCTTTCTGGGGCCAACGTCCTGACTTTC
TRBV6-4	TRBD1	TRBJ1-5	once	CASSVEGTGNQPQHF	TGTGCCAGCAGTGTGGAGGGGACAGGCAATCAGCCCCAGCATTTT
TRBV5-5	TRBD1	TRBJ1-4	-	CASSSVPGQGVKEKLFF	TGTGCCAGCAGCTCAGTCCCGGGACAGGGCGTCAAGGAAAAACTGTTTTTT
TRBV7-2	-	TRBJ1-3	-	CASSLVIGQGNTIYF	TGTGCCAGCAGCTTAGTGATCGGGCAGGGAAACACCATATATTTT
TRBV10-1	-	TRBJ2-2	-	CASRQQGSGELFF	TGCGCCAGCAGGCAGCAGGGGTCCGGGGAGCTGTTTTTT
TRBV6-4	-	TRBJ1-2	-	CASSDGGSYGYTF	TGTGCCAGCAGTGACGGCGGGAGTTATGGCTACACCTTC